Each of the 13 T cell receptor beta chains below was sequenced from the same sample in a study of blood T cell repertoires in COVID-19. Profiling relied on immunoSEQ multiplex PCR, and the TCRdb table lists in-frame clones only, not all of them. The repertoire consists of about 88,000 clones, with over 75% occurring once and the leading ten covering just under 3%. Sequencing input: peripheral blood. The source of these receptors is a woman of 80 years or more with acute or convalescent COVID-19.

V usage is TRBV9 and J usage is TRBJ2-5, with TRBD2 matching 11 bases. Germline loops: CDR1 SGDLS, CDR2 YYNGEE. V shed 0 bases, J shed 2 bases, and the junction held 9 bases outside the gene matches. The CDR3 spans 18 residues. For the CDR3, the DNA is TGTGCCAGCAGCGTAGGTATAGCGGGAGGGCCGGTTCAAGAGACCCAGTACTTC. It yields the protein CASSVGIAGGPVQETQYF.

V usage is TRBV6-4 and J usage is TRBJ1-2; TRBD1 agrees at 10 bases. CDR1 is MRHNA, CDR2 SNTAGT, per germline. After removal of 0 bases from V and 5 bases from J, the junction contained 3 bases not matched to a gene. The CDR3 has 15 amino acids. The CDR3 DNA reads TGTGCCAGCAGTGACTCGGACAGGGGGGATTATGGCTACACCTTC. This sequence encodes CASSDSDRGDYGYTF.

V gene TRBV28 combines with J gene TRBJ2-7; 7 bases align to TRBD1. The CDR3 covers 14 residues. J was trimmed by 6 bases and V by 6 bases; bases with no gene match: 11. Germline-derived CDR1 and CDR2 are MDHEN and SYDVKM. The CDR3 nucleotides are TGTGCCAGCAGCCTATCCGGGACAGAGATCGAGCAGTACTTC. Translated, it gives CASSLSGTEIEQYF.

The chain carries TRBV12-3 or TRBV12-4 and TRBJ1-2; D possibly corresponds to TRBD1 (6 bases). This CDR3 spans 12 amino acids. Trimming removed 7 bases from V and 5 bases from J, with 11 bases in between. The CDR3 nucleotides are TGTGCCAGCACCTTTGGACAGTATGGCTACACCTTC. It is translated as CASTFGQYGYTF.

This sequence joins TRBV9 and TRBJ2-1, with 7 nucleotides matching TRBD1. The CDR3 runs to 16 residues. Germline CDR1 is SGDLS and CDR2 is YYNGEE. The V segment lost 4 bases and the J segment 3 bases; nucleotides outside the gene matches: 10. The CDR3: CASSPGGTDNYNEQFF. Written as DNA, the CDR3 is TGTGCCAGCAGCCCGGGTGGGACAGACAACTACAATGAGCAGTTCTTC.

The chain links TRBV7-8 to TRBJ2-7; 9 nucleotides line up with TRBD1. The germline V gene has CDR1 SGHVS and CDR2 FQNEAQ. This CDR3 comprises 15 residues. V gave up 1 base and J gave up 6 bases; unmatched junction bases: 7. The CDR3 coding sequence is TGTGCCAGCAGCTTAGTGGGGGACAGGGTGTCCGAGCAGTACTTC. It encodes CASSLVGDRVSEQYF.

The chain employs TRBV6-6 and TRBJ2-7, with a tentative D call TRBD2 (6 bases). Germline V gene data show CDR1 as MNHNY and CDR2 as SVGAGI (reference sequence). V was trimmed by 7 bases and J by 5 bases, leaving 21 bases between them. The CDR3 loop spans 15 amino acids. CDR3: CASTLAGGVTHEQYF. The CDR3 DNA reads TGTGCCAGCACCCTCGCCGGAGGGGTAACCCACGAGCAGTACTTC.

V and J are TRBV28 and TRBJ2-7, with D maybe TRBD1 (5 bases). V lost 2 bases to trimming and J lost 7 bases, with 18 bases between them. The CDR3 is made up of 15 amino acids. In germline, CDR1 is MDHEN, CDR2 SYDVKM. This CDR3 is CASSLVNMGQVEQYF. As DNA, the CDR3 is TGTGCCAGCAGTTTAGTCAATATGGGGCAGGTTGAGCAGTACTTC.

The chain employs TRBV9 and TRBJ2-3, with 7 positions matching TRBD2. Germline loops: CDR1 SGDLS, CDR2 YYNGEE. The CDR3 has 15 amino acids. The junction had 5 bases not matched to a gene; V was cut back by 4 bases and J by 0 bases. The DNA of the CDR3 is TGTGCCAGCAGCCTCCTAGCGGCTAGCACAGATACGCAGTATTTT. This codes for CASSLLAASTDTQYF.

This chain links TRBV5-4 with TRBJ1-1; TRBD1 aligns across 8 bases. From germline, CDR1 is SGHNT and CDR2 YYREEE (reference sequence). The CDR3 has 14 amino acids. Trimming at V came to 4 bases and at J to 4 bases, leaving 6 bases not matched to a gene. Written as DNA, the CDR3 is TGTGCCAGCAGCGTCCAGGGGGCGCGCACTGAAGCTTTCTTT. Protein sequence: CASSVQGARTEAFF.

The J gene is TRBJ1-2, the V gene TRBV7-9, with no clear D. CDR3 length: 12 amino acids. CDR1 and CDR2 (germline): SEHNR, FQNEAQ (reference sequence). V was cut by 1 base and J by 7 bases, with 7 bases left in between. The CDR3 sequence: CASSLVGGGYTF. The CDR3 coding sequence is TGTGCCAGCAGCTTAGTGGGAGGTGGCTACACCTTC.

This clone has a handful of counts. V gene TRBV6-5 combines with J gene TRBJ1-3, with D hard to call. Trimming removed 1 base from V and 0 bases from J, with 10 bases in between. CDR3 length equals 16 residues. Germline CDR1 is MNHEY and CDR2 is SVGAGI. The CDR3 region is CASSYFPAGSGNTIYF. The DNA for the CDR3 is TGTGCCAGCAGTTACTTCCCCGCAGGCTCTGGAAACACCATATATTTT.

This clone was recorded a few times. The chain carries TRBV6-5 and TRBJ2-1, with 8 bases aligning to TRBD2. V lost 2 bases and J lost 10; bases outside the gene matches: 7. Germline V CDR1 and CDR2: MNHEY, SVGAGI. CDR3 length equals 14 residues. Here the CDR3 DNA reads TGTGCCAGCAGTTACGGGGTTCCTAGCGGGGAGCAGTTCTTC. Its protein product is CASSYGVPSGEQFF.